A selection of T cell receptor beta chains follows, all from one sample in a study of blood T cell repertoires in COVID-19. Sequenced by immunoSEQ multiplex PCR; TCRdb stores in-frame clones only, minus some. The sample contains about 210,000 clones, 83% of which appear only once. Sequenced sample: peripheral blood. Receptors originate from a woman between 35 and 50 years old with active or convalescent COVID-19. Both conserved end residues are part of each CDR3. The D gene is left open where the match is weak. Clone size is given for some rows only: seen once, a few or many times, or a class if the clone is expanded.

V gene	clone size	J gene	D gene	CDR3 protein	CDR3 DNA
TRBV9	-	TRBJ1-1	-	CASSVGISGTEAFF	TGTGCCAGCAGCGTCGGGATCTCAGGAACTGAAGCTTTCTTT
TRBV5-8	-	TRBJ2-7	TRBD1	CASSSPWGQGGDEQYF	TGTGCCAGCAGCTCGCCATGGGGACAGGGAGGCGACGAGCAGTACTTC
TRBV7-6	-	TRBJ1-1	-	CASSSVGEGSRNTEAFF	TGTGCCAGCAGCTCTGTAGGGGAGGGCTCAAGGAACACTGAAGCTTTCTTT
TRBV7-9	once	TRBJ2-3	-	CASSLGGGGSQYTDTQYF	TGTGCCAGCAGCTTAGGCGGTGGGGGCTCCCAGTACACAGATACGCAGTATTTT
TRBV24-1	-	TRBJ2-1	TRBD2	CATSESSGRVRDNEQFF	TGTGCCACCAGTGAGTCTAGCGGGAGGGTTCGGGACAATGAGCAGTTCTTC
TRBV4-1	-	TRBJ2-1	TRBD2	CASSHTSGVRDEQFF	TGCGCCAGCAGCCATACTAGCGGGGTTCGCGATGAGCAGTTCTTC
TRBV6-5	-	TRBJ2-2	-	CASSSTGYTGELFF	TGTGCCAGCAGTTCTACAGGGTACACCGGGGAGCTGTTTTTT
TRBV25-1	-	TRBJ2-5	TRBD2	CASTVVAGGNQETQYF	TGTGCCAGCACCGTGGTAGCGGGAGGGAACCAAGAGACCCAGTACTTC
TRBV27	-	TRBJ2-1	TRBD1	CASSQTTGVFNEQFF	TGTGCCAGCAGCCAGACGACAGGGGTGTTCAATGAGCAGTTCTTC
TRBV5-6	once	TRBJ1-2	-	CASRAGTNYGYTF	TGTGCCAGCAGGGCGGGGACGAACTATGGCTACACCTTC
TRBV5-1	-	TRBJ2-5	-	CASSLGTYGSLKETQYF	TGCGCCAGCAGCTTAGGGACTTACGGTAGCTTAAAAGAGACCCAGTACTTC
TRBV5-1	-	TRBJ2-1	-	CASSLAPGLPGENEQFF	TGCGCCAGCAGCTTGGCCCCGGGACTCCCGGGAGAGAATGAGCAGTTCTTC
TRBV6-2/TRBV6-3	-	TRBJ2-4	TRBD1	CASSYLRQGADIQYF	TGTGCCAGCAGTTACCTCCGACAGGGGGCGGACATTCAGTACTTC
TRBV7-2	few	TRBJ1-1	-	CASSSQRYREAFF	TGTGCCAGCAGCTCGCAACGTTACAGGGAAGCTTTCTTT
TRBV7-3	-	TRBJ1-1	-	CASSVMEGTEAFF	TGTGCCAGCAGCGTGATGGAGGGCACTGAAGCTTTCTTT
TRBV24-1	-	TRBJ1-2	-	CATSEGLGGGYGYTF	TGTGCCACCAGTGAGGGCCTCGGGGGGGGCTATGGCTACACCTTC
TRBV5-1	-	TRBJ2-5	-	CASSYLTGGEETQYF	TGCGCCAGCAGCTACCTTACAGGGGGGGAAGAGACCCAGTACTTC